This passage covers 29 T cell receptor beta chains from one sample sequenced in a study of blood T cells in healthy people across ages. Then a second PCR, running about 6 to 12 cycles, was carried out with a sample-barcoded 5' primer and a J-beta primer mix. TCRdb ran MiXCR on the 5' RACE reads and lists one entry per CDR3 protein. This table has hundreds of thousands of distinct CDR3 sequences, around 45% appearing once. The sequenced material came from blood. These receptors were collected from a man aged 55 to 70 in good health.

The rearrangement joins TRBV20-1 to TRBJ2-7; D remains unclear. This CDR3 is 12 amino acids long. V was clipped by 3 bases and J by 1 base, with 7 bases between them. Looked up from germline, CDR1 is DFQATT and CDR2 is SNEGSKA (reference sequence). The DNA of the CDR3 is TGCAGTGCTAGTAGCAGATCCTACGAGCAGTACTTC. It encodes CSASSRSYEQYF.

This clonotype turned up a few times. This chain joins TRBV7-2 and TRBJ2-1; D is unclear. This CDR3 spans 13 amino acids. Trimming cost V 5 bases and J 15 bases, with 20 bases left between them. Germline CDR1 SGHTA, CDR2 FQGNSA. CDR3 bases: TGTGCCAGCAGCCAAAGTTCTTCGAGATTCCGGTTCTTC. Protein sequence: CASSQSSSRFRFF.

This clonotype was recorded a few times. A much bigger clone sits one base away, suggesting this may be a read error. This chain uses TRBV6-2 or TRBV6-3 with TRBJ2-7, with TRBD1 matching over 9 bases. Losses at the gene ends were 7 bases for V and 2 bases for J; bases not matched to a gene: 3. CDR3 length: 13 residues. Looked up from germline, CDR1 is MNHEY and CDR2 is SVGEGT. CDR3 nucleotides: TGTGCCAGCAACCGGGACAGGGCCTACGAGCAGTACTTC. It encodes CASNRDRAYEQYF.

The J gene is TRBJ2-7, the V gene TRBV11-2; a weak D match, TRBD2 (5 bases). TRBJ2-5 matches the DNA end more closely, so the J call is doubtful. The CDR3 has 15 amino acids. The germline V gene encodes CDR1 SGHAT and CDR2 FQNNGV. CDR3 nucleotide sequence: TGTGCCAGCAGCTTTCCCACGAGGGTGGGAGAGACCCAGTACTTC. It specifies CASSFPTRVGETQYF.

The chain has TRBV7-9 and TRBJ2-3, with D unclear. Germline lookup yields CDR1 SEHNR and CDR2 FQNEAQ (reference sequence). V lost 2 bases to trimming and J lost 0 bases, with 6 bases between them. This CDR3 has 14 residues. The CDR3 reads CASSLWQSTDTQYF. The CDR3 nucleotides are TGTGCCAGCAGCTTATGGCAAAGCACAGATACGCAGTATTTT.

The chain is built from TRBV6-2 or TRBV6-3 and TRBJ1-2; perhaps TRBD1 as D (5 bases). Trimming removed 5 bases from V and 8 bases from J, with 18 bases in between. CDR1 and CDR2 from the germline V gene are MNHEY and SVGEGT. This CDR3 region has 14 residues. For the CDR3, the DNA is TGTGCCAGCAGTCGACCGTCTGGGGCGTGGGGCTACACCTTC. Translation: CASSRPSGAWGYTF.

With respect to this clonotype: The junction departs from germline at one end; a sequencing error may be responsible. The V gene is TRBV25-1, the J gene TRBJ1-2; the D is unclear. This CDR3 comprises 12 residues. CDR1 and CDR2 (germline): MGHDK, SYGVNS. The CDR3: CASGEPSYGYTF. CDR3 sequence (DNA): TGTGCCAGCGGTGAGCCATCCTATGGCTACACCTTC.

The chain carries TRBV3-1 and TRBJ1-2; TRBD1 aligns across 8 bases. There are 14 residues in the CDR3. Germline V gene lookup returns CDR1 LGHDT and CDR2 YNNKEL (reference sequence). J was trimmed by 7 bases and V by 2 bases; bases with no gene match: 6. The CDR3, as DNA: TGTGCCAGCAGCCAACGGACAGGGCGTGTTGGCTACACCTTC. Translating it yields CASSQRTGRVGYTF.

The chain combines TRBV7-8 with TRBJ1-1; D is ambiguous. This CDR3 comprises 14 residues. Germline CDR1 reads SGHVS; CDR2 reads FQNEAQ. V lost 1 base to trimming and J lost 4 bases, with 10 bases between them. The CDR3 DNA sequence: TGTGCCAGCAGCTTAGACAACTGGAGCACTGAAGCTTTCTTT. Amino acid sequence: CASSLDNWSTEAFF.

Remarks on this clonotype: A much larger clone differs from this one at a single base, so this may be a read error. The gene calls are TRBV6-5 and TRBJ2-7; 10 bases fit TRBD2. The V gene end was trimmed by 2 bases and the J gene end by 7 bases; junction bases not matched to a gene: 11. Germline V gene lookup returns CDR1 MNHEY and CDR2 SVGAGI. The CDR3 spans 16 residues. CDR3 in amino acids: CASSYRGSGGHNEQYF. CDR3 nucleotide sequence: TGTGCCAGCAGTTACCGTGGTAGCGGGGGGCACAATGAGCAGTACTTC.

The rearrangement uses TRBV6-5 and TRBJ2-6; maybe TRBD2 (5 bases). Germline CDR1 reads MNHEY; CDR2 reads SVGAGI. With 7 bases removed from V and 0 bases from J, the gap between germline ends came to 13 bases. This CDR3 has 16 amino acids. The CDR3 nucleotides are TGTGCCAGCACTAGGGTAGGAGGCTCTGGGGCCAACGTCCTGACTTTC. Residues: CASTRVGGSGANVLTF.

V and J are TRBV7-2 and TRBJ2-3, with 7 bases fitting TRBD1. The V gene end was trimmed by 1 base and the J gene end by 0 bases; junction bases not matched to a gene: 4. Per germline, CDR1 SGHTA and CDR2 FQGNSA. The CDR3 is 16 residues long. The CDR3 DNA sequence: TGTGCCAGCAGCTTAGGGACAGGAGTGAGCACAGATACGCAGTATTTT. Amino acid sequence: CASSLGTGVSTDTQYF. The complete variable domain, with remaining parts taken from reference TRBV7-2 and TRBJ2-3, reads GAGVSQSPSNKVTEKGKDVELRCDPISGHTALYWYRQSLGQGLEFLIYFQGNSAPDKSGLPSDRFSAERTGGSVSTLTIQRTQQEDSAVYLCASSLGTGVSTDTQYFGPGTRLTVL.

V usage is TRBV9 and J usage is TRBJ2-7; 7 bases are shared with TRBD2. Losses at the gene ends were 5 bases for V and 10 bases for J; bases not matched to a gene: 18. CDR1 SGDLS and CDR2 YYNGEE come from the germline V gene. The CDR3 is 15 residues long. CDR3 in amino acids: CASSPLGGLPMAQYF. The CDR3 DNA is TGTGCCAGCAGTCCGCTGGGAGGGCTTCCGATGGCCCAGTACTTC.

This clonotype was recorded at least ten times. V and J are TRBV29-1 and TRBJ2-7; perhaps TRBD1 as D (5 bases). The CDR3 loop spans 12 amino acids. Deletions cut 7 bases from V and 2 bases from J, with 12 bases between. Germline V gives CDR1 SQVTM, CDR2 ANQGSEA. The DNA for the CDR3 is TGCAGCGCCGAGACAGTGACCTACGAGCAGTACTTC. This codes for CSAETVTYEQYF.

This clonotype was counted a few times. This chain connects TRBV20-1 to TRBJ2-1; D is perhaps TRBD1 (6 bases). The CDR3 is 12 residues long. Germline V gives CDR1 DFQATT, CDR2 SNEGSKA (reference sequence). CDR3 bases: TGCACCGGTGGACAGTCGTCGGATGAGCAGTTCTTC. Its translation: CTGGQSSDEQFF.

This clonotype was seen many times. The chain links TRBV28 to TRBJ2-7; the match to TRBD1 covers 10 bases. This CDR3 contains 15 residues. From germline, CDR1 is MDHEN and CDR2 SYDVKM. V dropped 4 bases and J dropped 3; count of bases not matched to a gene: 6. The CDR3, as DNA: TGTGCCAGCAGTTGGGGCGGGACAGGGGTCTACGAGCAGTACTTC. Amino acid sequence: CASSWGGTGVYEQYF.

The J gene is TRBJ1-4, the V gene TRBV5-1; a possible D gene is TRBD1 (5 bases). The CDR3 contains 16 residues. CDR1 and CDR2 from the germline V gene are SGHRS and YFSETQ. Trimming took off 4 bases at V and 0 bases at J, with 13 bases between the two ends. CDR3 sequence (DNA): TGCGCCAGCAGCCTTACAGGTCTTACAACTAATGAAAAACTGTTTTTT. This codes for CASSLTGLTTNEKLFF. Combining the CDR3 with reference TRBV5-1 and TRBJ1-4 gives the whole variable domain KAGVTQTPRYLIKTRGQQVTLSCSPISGHRSVSWYQQTPGQGLQFLFEYFSETQRNKGNFPGRFSGRQFSNSRSEMNVSTLELGDSALYLCASSLTGLTTNEKLFFGSGTQLSVL.

The genes are TRBV6-2 or TRBV6-3 and TRBJ2-5; 8 nucleotides agree with TRBD2. CDR3 length: 15 amino acids. Germline V gene data show CDR1 as MNHEY and CDR2 as SVGEGT. Unmatched junction bases numbered 4, after V lost 0 bases and J lost 4 bases. In DNA form, the CDR3 reads TGTGCCAGCAGTTACTCGAGAGCGGGGGTAGAGACCCAGTACTTC. This codes for CASSYSRAGVETQYF.

The chain uses TRBV6-5 and TRBJ2-2; possible D gene TRBD2, 7 bases. Germline CDR1 MNHEY, CDR2 SVGAGI. This CDR3 is 15 amino acids long. The V and J ends lost 6 bases and 7 bases respectively, with 18 bases between them. The CDR3 coding sequence is TGTGCCAGCAGGGCTCGGGGGGCCGTGCACGGGGAGCTGTTTTTT. Its translation: CASRARGAVHGELFF.

This chain connects TRBV7-6 to TRBJ2-7, with a weak D call TRBD2 (6 bases). Deletions cut 5 bases from V and 4 bases from J, with 15 bases between. Germline lookup yields CDR1 SGHVS and CDR2 FNYEAQ. This CDR3 spans 14 amino acids. CDR3 sequence: CASSPRGGVYEQYF. In nucleotides, the CDR3 is TGTGCCAGCAGCCCCCGTGGAGGGGTATACGAGCAGTACTTC.

The chain couples TRBV2 to TRBJ1-5; perhaps TRBD1 as D (5 bases). Between the trimmed V and J ends, which lost 8 bases and 2 bases, there was a span of 13 bases. The CDR3 has 14 amino acids. Germline V gene data show CDR1 as SNHLY and CDR2 as FYNNEI. CDR3 loop: CASEGRHGNQPQHF. CDR3 DNA sequence: TGTGCCAGCGAGGGGAGGCATGGCAATCAGCCCCAGCATTTT.

V gene TRBV13 combines with J gene TRBJ1-1; D unresolved. Trimming took off 1 base at V and 10 bases at J, with 7 bases between the two ends. This CDR3 contains 11 residues. CDR1 PRHDT and CDR2 FYEKMQ come from the germline V gene (reference sequence). In DNA form, the CDR3 reads TGTGCCAGCAGCTTAGAAGTCAGAGCTTTCTTT. This encodes CASSLEVRAFF.

This chain links TRBV7-8 with TRBJ2-7; unclear D gene. The tail of the sequence fits TRBJ2-5 better, so the J call may be wrong. This CDR3 region has 14 residues. CDR1 is SGHVS, CDR2 FQNEAQ, per germline. Written as DNA, the CDR3 is TGTGCCAGCAGCTCAATCATGGGCCGGTGGACCCAGTACTTC. This translates into CASSSIMGRWTQYF.

The chain employs TRBV28 and TRBJ1-1; 9 bases map to TRBD1. CDR1 MDHEN and CDR2 SYDVKM come from the germline V gene. This CDR3 region has 15 residues. The trim removed 5 bases at V and 8 bases at J, leaving 12 bases unmatched. CDR3 protein: CASSTPGQGTYEAFF. CDR3 nucleotide sequence: TGTGCCAGCAGTACTCCGGGACAGGGTACCTACGAAGCTTTCTTT.

This chain uses TRBV5-1 with TRBJ1-2; TRBD1 aligns across 7 bases. CDR1 and CDR2 from the germline V gene are SGHRS and YFSETQ. Unmatched junction bases numbered 11, after V lost 0 bases and J lost 3 bases. The CDR3 totals 17 residues. In nucleotides, the CDR3 is TGCGCCAGCAGCTTGGCGGGATTAGGGGGCGCAGACTATGGCTACACCTTC. It codes for CASSLAGLGGADYGYTF.

The chain carries TRBV6-6 and TRBJ1-4; possibly TRBD1 for D (6 bases). The germline V gene has CDR1 MNHNY and CDR2 SVGAGI (reference sequence). Trimming took 5 bases from V and 2 from J, leaving 15 bases between them. This CDR3 region has 16 residues. The CDR3 reads CASSKKQGTTNEKLFF. CDR3 bases: TGTGCCAGCAGTAAAAAACAGGGAACCACTAATGAAAAACTGTTTTTT.

In nucleotides, the CDR3 is TGTGCCATCAGTGCGACAGCGAATCAGCCCCAGCATTTT. This encodes CAISATANQPQHF. This chain connects TRBV10-3 to TRBJ1-5, with D maybe TRBD1 (5 bases). CDR1 is ENHRY, CDR2 SYGVKD, per germline. The length of the CDR3 is 13 residues. Trimming stripped 4 bases from V and 4 bases from J, with 8 bases between.

J is TRBJ2-4 and V is TRBV7-2; no clear D. The CDR3 has 15 amino acids. Germline CDR1 reads SGHTA; CDR2 reads FQGNSA. V was pared by 5 bases and J by 3 bases, with 14 bases between. The CDR3 protein is CASSLSRANKNIQYF. In DNA, the CDR3 is TGTGCCAGCAGCCTCTCCCGGGCCAACAAAAACATTCAGTACTTC.

The rearrangement links TRBV30 to TRBJ2-7; 11 positions agree with TRBD1. This CDR3 contains 14 residues. CDR1 and CDR2 (germline): GTSNPN, SVGIG (reference sequence). Unmatched junction bases numbered 2, after V lost 2 bases and J lost 2 bases. The chain's CDR3 is CAWSRTGGTYEQYF. CDR3 nucleotide sequence: TGTGCCTGGAGTAGGACAGGGGGCACCTACGAGCAGTACTTC.